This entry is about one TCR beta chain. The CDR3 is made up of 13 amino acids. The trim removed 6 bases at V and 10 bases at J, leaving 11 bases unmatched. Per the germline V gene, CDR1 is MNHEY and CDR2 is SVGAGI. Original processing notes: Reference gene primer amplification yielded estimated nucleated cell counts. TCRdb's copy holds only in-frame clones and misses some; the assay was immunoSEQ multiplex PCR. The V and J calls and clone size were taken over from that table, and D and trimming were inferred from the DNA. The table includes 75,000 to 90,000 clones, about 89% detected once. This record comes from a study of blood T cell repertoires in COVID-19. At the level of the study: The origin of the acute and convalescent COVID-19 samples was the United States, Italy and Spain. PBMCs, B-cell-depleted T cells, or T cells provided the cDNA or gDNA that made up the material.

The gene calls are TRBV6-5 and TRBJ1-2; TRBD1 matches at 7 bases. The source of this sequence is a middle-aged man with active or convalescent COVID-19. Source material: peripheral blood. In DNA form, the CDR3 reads TGTGCCAGCAGGCGACAGGGAAGGTCGGACTACACCTTC. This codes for CASRRQGRSDYTF.